This TCR beta chain is from a study of blood T cells in healthy people across ages. Then a second PCR, running roughly 7 to 11 cycles, was carried out with a sample-barcoded 5' primer and a J-beta primer mix. Per-sample output comprised a minimum of 3 million paired-end reads containing CDR3. TCRdb redid the calling of the 5' RACE reads with MiXCR, one entry per CDR3 protein. This sample carries around 790,000 distinct CDR3 sequences, 40% to 50% of them seen once, and the ten largest clones take nearly 20%. In its sample, this clonotype was seen a few times. The CDR3 length is 13 residues. Trimming took 3 bases from V and 0 from J, leaving 4 bases between them.

This chain links TRBV12-3 or TRBV12-4 with TRBJ2-3; D remains ambiguous. This receptor was obtained from a man aged 55-75 years in good health. The sample consisted of blood. The CDR3 spells CASSFHSTDTQYF. The CDR3 nucleotides are TGTGCCAGCAGTTTTCATAGCACAGATACGCAGTATTTT.